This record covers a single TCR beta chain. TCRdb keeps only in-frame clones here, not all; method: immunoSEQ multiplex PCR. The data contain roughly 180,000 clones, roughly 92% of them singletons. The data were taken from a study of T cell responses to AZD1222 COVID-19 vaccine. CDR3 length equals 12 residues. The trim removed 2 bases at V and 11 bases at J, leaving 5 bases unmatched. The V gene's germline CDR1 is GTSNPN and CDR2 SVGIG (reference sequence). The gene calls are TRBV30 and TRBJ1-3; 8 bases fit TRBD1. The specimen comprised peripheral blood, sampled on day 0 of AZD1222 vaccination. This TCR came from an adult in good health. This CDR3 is CAWSPQGVAIYF. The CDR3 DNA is TGTGCCTGGAGTCCACAGGGGGTCGCCATATATTTT.